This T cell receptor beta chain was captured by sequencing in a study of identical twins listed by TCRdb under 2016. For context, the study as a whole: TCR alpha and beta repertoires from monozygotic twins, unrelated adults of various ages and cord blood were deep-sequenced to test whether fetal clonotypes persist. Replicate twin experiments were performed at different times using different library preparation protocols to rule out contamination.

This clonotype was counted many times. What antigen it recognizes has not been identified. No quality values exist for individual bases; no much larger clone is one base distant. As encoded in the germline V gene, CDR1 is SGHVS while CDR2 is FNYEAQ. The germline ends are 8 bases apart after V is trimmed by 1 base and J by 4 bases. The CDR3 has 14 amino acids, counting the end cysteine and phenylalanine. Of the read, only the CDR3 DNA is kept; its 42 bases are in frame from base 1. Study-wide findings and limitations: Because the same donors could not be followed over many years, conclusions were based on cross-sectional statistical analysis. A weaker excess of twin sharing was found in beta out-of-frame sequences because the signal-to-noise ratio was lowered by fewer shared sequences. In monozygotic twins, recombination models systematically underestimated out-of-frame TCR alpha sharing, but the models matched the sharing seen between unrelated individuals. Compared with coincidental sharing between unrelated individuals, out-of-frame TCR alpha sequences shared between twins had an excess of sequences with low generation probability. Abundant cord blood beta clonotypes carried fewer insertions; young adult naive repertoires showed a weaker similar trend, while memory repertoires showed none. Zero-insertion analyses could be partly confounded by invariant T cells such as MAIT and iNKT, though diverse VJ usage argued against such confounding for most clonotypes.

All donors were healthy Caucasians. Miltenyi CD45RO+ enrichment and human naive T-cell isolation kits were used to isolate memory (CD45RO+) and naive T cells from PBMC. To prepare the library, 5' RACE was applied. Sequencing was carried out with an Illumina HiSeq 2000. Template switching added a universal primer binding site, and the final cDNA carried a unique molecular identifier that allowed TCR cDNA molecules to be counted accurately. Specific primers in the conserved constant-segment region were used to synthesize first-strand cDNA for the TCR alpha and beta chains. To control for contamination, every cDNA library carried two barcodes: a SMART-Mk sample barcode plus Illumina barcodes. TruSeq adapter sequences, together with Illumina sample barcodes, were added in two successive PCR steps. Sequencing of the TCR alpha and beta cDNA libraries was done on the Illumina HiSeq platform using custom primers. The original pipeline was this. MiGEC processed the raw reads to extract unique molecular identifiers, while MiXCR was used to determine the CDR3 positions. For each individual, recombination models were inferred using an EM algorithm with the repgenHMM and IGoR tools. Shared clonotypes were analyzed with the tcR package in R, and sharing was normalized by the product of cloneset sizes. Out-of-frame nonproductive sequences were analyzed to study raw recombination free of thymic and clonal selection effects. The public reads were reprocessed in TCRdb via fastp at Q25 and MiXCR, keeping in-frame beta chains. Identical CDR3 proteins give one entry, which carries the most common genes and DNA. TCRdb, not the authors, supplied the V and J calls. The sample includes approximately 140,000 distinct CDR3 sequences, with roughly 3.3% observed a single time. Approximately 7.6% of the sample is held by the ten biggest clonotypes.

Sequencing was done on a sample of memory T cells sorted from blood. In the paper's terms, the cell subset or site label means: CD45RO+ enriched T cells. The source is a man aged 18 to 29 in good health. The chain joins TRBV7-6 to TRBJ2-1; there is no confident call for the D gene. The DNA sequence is TGTGCCAGCAGCTTAGAGATAGGGTACAATGAGCAGTTCTTC. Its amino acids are CASSLEIGYNEQFF.